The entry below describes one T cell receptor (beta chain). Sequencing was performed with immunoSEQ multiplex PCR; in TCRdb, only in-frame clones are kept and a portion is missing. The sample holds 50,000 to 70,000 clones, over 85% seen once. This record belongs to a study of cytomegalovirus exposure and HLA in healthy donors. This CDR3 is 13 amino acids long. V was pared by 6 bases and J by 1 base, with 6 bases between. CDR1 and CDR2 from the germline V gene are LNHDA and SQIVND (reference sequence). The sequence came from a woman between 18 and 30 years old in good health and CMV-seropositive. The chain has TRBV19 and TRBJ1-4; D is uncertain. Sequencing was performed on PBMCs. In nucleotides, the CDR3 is TGTGCCAGTAGGGCCCGAACTAATGAAAAACTGTTTTTT. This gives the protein CASRARTNEKLFF.